The present TCR beta chain was sequenced within a study of blood T cells in healthy people across ages. In this sample, this clonotype turned up a few times. The target antigen is unknown. Donors each provided ten milliliters of peripheral blood. Overall study findings and caveats: Among T cells, TCR beta diversity per million cells dropped roughly linearly as age rose. Long-lived donors exceeded aged donors in naive CD4+ cells and diversity.

It was with a sample-barcoded 5' primer and a J-beta primer mix that a second PCR of roughly 7 to 12 cycles was run. With 12 random nucleotides, a template-switch adaptor tagged each individual cDNA molecule. TCRdb ran MiXCR on the 5' RACE reads and lists one entry per CDR3 protein. Here the sample spans more than 1 million distinct CDR3 sequences, roughly 45% being singletons. Specimen: blood. This clonotype was sampled from a woman aged 55-75 years in good health.

Written as DNA, the CDR3 is TGTGCCAGCAGCTCGACAGGAGGTGTGGGGACCCAGTACTTC. This translates into CASSSTGGVGTQYF. The V call is TRBV7-2, the J call TRBJ2-5; weak D call: TRBD1 (6 bases). CDR1 and CDR2 (germline): SGHTA, FQGNSA. With 4 bases removed from V and 7 bases from J, the gap between germline ends came to 16 bases. This CDR3 has 14 residues.